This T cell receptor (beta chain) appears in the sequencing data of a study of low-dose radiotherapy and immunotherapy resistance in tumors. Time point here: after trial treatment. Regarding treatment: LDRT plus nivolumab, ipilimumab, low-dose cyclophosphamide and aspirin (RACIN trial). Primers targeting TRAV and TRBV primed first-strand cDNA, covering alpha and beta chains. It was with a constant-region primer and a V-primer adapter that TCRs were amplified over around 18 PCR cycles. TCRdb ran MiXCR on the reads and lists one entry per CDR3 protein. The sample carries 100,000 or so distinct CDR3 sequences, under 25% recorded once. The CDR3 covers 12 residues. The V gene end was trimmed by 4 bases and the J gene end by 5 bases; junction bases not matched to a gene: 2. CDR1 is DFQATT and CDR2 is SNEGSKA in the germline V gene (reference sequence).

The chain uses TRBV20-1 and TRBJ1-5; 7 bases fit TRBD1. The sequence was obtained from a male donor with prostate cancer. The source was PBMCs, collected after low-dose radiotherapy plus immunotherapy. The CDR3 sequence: CSATGGDQPQHF. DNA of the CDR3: TGCAGTGCTACAGGGGGGGATCAGCCCCAGCATTTT.